The sequence of this T cell receptor beta chain was determined in a study of blood T cells in healthy people across ages. Trimming pared 3 bases from V and 5 bases from J, leaving 10 bases between. The CDR3 has 13 amino acids. Germline loops: CDR1 MNHEY, CDR2 SMNVEV (reference sequence). Sample-barcoded 5' priming and a J-beta primer mix drove a second PCR of roughly 6 to 12 cycles. Via MiXCR, TCRdb re-called the 5' RACE reads, giving one row per CDR3 protein. The sample lists 780,000 or so distinct CDR3 sequences; approximately 25% were seen once. This clonotype was recorded at least ten times. These records were also assigned to another study, of T cells of mothers and their children.

The source is a boy aged 5 to 17 in good health. V and J are TRBV27 and TRBJ2-5; D tentatively fits TRBD1 or TRBD2 (6 bases each). Specimen: blood. CDR3 protein: CASSLEGDETQYF. The CDR3 DNA reads TGTGCCAGCAGTTTGGAGGGGGATGAGACCCAGTACTTC.